Ten or more counts support the clone carrying this T cell receptor beta chain. The target antigen is unknown. The diagnosis was founded upon clinical symptoms, serum thyroxine, TRAb, thyroid ultrasound and orbital computed tomography. The sample belongs to a study of Graves' ophthalmopathy and Graves' hyperthyroidism. Beta-chain TCR CDR3 regions were amplified from RNA transcripts. Scientists carried out first-round RT-PCR using HTBI primers and then a second-round multiplex PCR. TCRdb used MiXCR to reprocess the multiplex PCR reads, holding one entry per CDR3 protein. The sample includes more than 300,000 distinct CDR3 sequences, approximately 15% of them seen just once. Findings of the study overall: From stable hyperthyroidism, ophthalmopathy was separated by a 13-signature model with around 90% sensitivity and 80% to 82% specificity. Sensitivity of around 67% and specificity of 72.22% were achieved by the model that predicted ophthalmopathy progression.

CDR3 length: 18 amino acids. The ends lost 0 bases at V and 0 bases at J; junction bases unmatched: 10. Germline V CDR1 and CDR2: SGHAT, FQNNGV. The receptor was isolated from a woman between 18 and 30 years old with stable Graves' hyperthyroidism. The sequenced material came from peripheral blood. The chain carries TRBV11-2 and TRBJ1-1; the match to TRBD1 covers 7 bases. CDR3 amino acids: CASSLDTGENYMNTEAFF. The CDR3 coding sequence is TGTGCCAGCAGCTTAGATACAGGGGAAAATTATATGAACACTGAAGCTTTCTTT.